What follows describes a single TCR beta chain. This clone's antigen is unknown. Within one base of it there is no much larger clone, and no base qualities were kept. In total, fewer than 750 healthy bone marrow donors made up the cohort. Cohort members were all nominally healthy when sampled, although unrecorded immune exposures were likely present. The donor tested CMV seronegative and was one of the 352 seronegative cohort members. Every donor gave a peripheral blood sample, and the peripheral blood mononuclear cells from that sample were used for TCR beta sequencing. Genomic DNA was extracted from the blood cell samples with the Qiagen DNeasy Blood Extraction Kit. This entry is derived from a study of cytomegalovirus exposure and HLA in healthy donors (dated by TCRdb to about 2017). About the full investigation: An earlier analysis of about 530 of the donors reported about 300 Gb of sequence data and 100 million to 120 million unique TCR beta sequences obtained from roughly 180 million T cells. Rather than drawing on any new phenotypic data, the later analysis identified candidate immune exposures from TCR beta sequences and the way those sequences occurred across donors. Donor age, sex, ethnicity and CMV serostatus were collected together with the repertoire data. The study aimed to test whether signatures of past pathogen exposure could be identified by cataloging public T cell receptors. All discovery cohort repertoires had been generated using a single sequencing platform. Because of strong linkage in the cohort, four to six DR-DQ haplotypes were treated as single units for association and clustering. Of the 300 to 450 genotyped donors, 81% fell in the genetic ancestry cluster associated with self-reported Caucasian donors. To predict cytomegalovirus infection status, the study brought together high-throughput TCR immunosequencing, statistical association of individual TCRs with disease status, and machine learning. An early release that covered about 600 HLA-typed donors contained 250 to 350 gigabases of sequencing data and 75 million to 100 million unique TCR sequences. The study profiled the T cell repertoires of hundreds of subjects by immunosequencing and related them to cytomegalovirus serostatus. A later genetic analysis used genome-wide SNP genotypes for 398 of the 666 donors, treating that subset as a discovery cohort. Along with the roughly 670-subject first cohort, a separate validation cohort of over a hundred different subjects was used. To study patterns of TCR occurrence, a later analysis re-analyzed previously published TCR beta repertoires from under 750 donors and added high-resolution HLA genotyping. Across 398 genotyped donors of the cohort, an average of roughly 250,000 unique TCR beta nucleotide sequences per donor were sequenced, and around 20% of those sequences were non-productive. Class I and class II HLA loci were covered by the typing at four-digit resolution. The number of typed donors differed by locus: about 629-630 for A, B, C, DRB1 and DQB1; some 540 for DQA1; about 600 for DPA1; and 400 to 480 for DPB1. In an earlier analysis of a few hundred of the donors, high-throughput TCR beta sequencing was used to judge whether each TCR beta V gene segment behaved as functional or pseudogenic. Overall results and qualifications from the work: The earlier analysis of approximately 560 of the donors excluded roughly 17 rarely observed V segments, including chromosome 9 orphons, because counts were too low. In a later genetic analysis, fewer N-insertions in productive TCRs were reported among donors in an Asian-associated ancestry cluster than the roughly 640-donor mean. At a false discovery rate of 0.05, a later analysis linked approximately 18,000 TCR beta sequences to specific HLA alleles. A later analysis reported that several top co-occurrence clusters appeared linked to parvovirus B19, influenza, CMV and Epstein-Barr virus. According to a later analysis, TCR association rates differed among HLA loci, with DRB1 alleles showing the most associated TCRs and HLA-C alleles showing the fewest. Broadly in line with IMGT annotations, most TCR beta V segments showed up in productive rearrangements about 90% or about 30% of the time in an earlier analysis of about 500 of the donors. In both the original and validation cohorts, the classifier was reported to diagnose cytomegalovirus status with high specificity and sensitivity. Because HLA typing was missing for some donors at each locus, association tests included only the typed subset. A further reported finding was that TCR beta sequences accurately predicted the HLA-A and HLA-B alleles for most subjects in the first cohort. In the study, some 160 TCR beta chains were listed as associated with cytomegalovirus. According to a later analysis, most CMV-associated TCR beta chains appeared to be HLA-restricted, and the HLA associations seemed to be driven largely by CMV exposure. Linkage disequilibrium might explain the correlated functional status among segregating V segments, but an unknown experimental factor could not be excluded. It was suggested by the authors that the approach could potentially be generalized to other disease states and immunological phenotypes. The 87-base-pair reads could not distinguish some IMGT-functional V segments, including TRBV6-2 and TRBV6-3, so those segments were excluded. In a later analysis, HLA-associated TCR beta chains were found to be more clonally expanded and to have lower generation probabilities than equally common non-associated chains. When HLA alleles, especially DR and DQ, strongly co-occurred, attributing TCR associations to individual alleles was difficult. Most TCR sequences were seen in very few donors, while some public TCRs were found in many individuals. In a later genetic analysis, a missense DCLRE1C variant was associated with V-gene and J-gene trimming of TCR beta chains, and the association was replicated in an independent cohort. A cluster of highly shared sequence variants was judged likely to represent a technical artifact of the sequencing pipeline. The presence/absence analyses assumed that sequencing depth was roughly uniform across donors, and that assumption may not be true. For the cohort, immune exposure information was limited to CMV serostatus. In vitro tests confirmed that a few of the cytomegalovirus-associated TCR beta chains recognize cytomegalovirus antigens. Only TCR beta chains were sequenced in this cohort, and the absence of alpha or paired-chain data limited detectable features.

Receptor amplification or capture employed the immunoSEQ multiplex PCR assay. For the multiplex PCR, a mixture combining 60 forward primers for TCR Vbeta segments and 13 reverse primers for TCR Jbeta segments was used. Amplification of the CDR3 region of rearranged TCR beta genes was performed with a multiplex PCR assay on genomic DNA. The amplified TCR beta libraries were sequenced on the Illumina HiSeq System as 87-base-pair reads. As for the authors' bioinformatics: A later analysis counted tens of millions of unique TCR beta chains across the 670 or so repertoires, and roughly 9.9 million of these chains were shared by at least two donors. A nearest-neighbor algorithm error-corrected the raw reads and collapsed the reads into unique sequences, merging closely related sequences to remove PCR and sequencing errors. To assign V, D and J gene segments, CDR3 sequences were aligned to IMGT reference sequences. For a sequence to be retained, a match of at least six nucleotides was required to both a V gene segment and a J gene segment. Rearrangements were classified as productive when the CDR3 lacked stop codons and remained in frame with V and J, and all other rearrangements were classified as non-productive. CDR3 was defined by IMGT convention, running from the second conserved V-encoded cysteine to the conserved J-encoded phenylalanine. In an earlier analysis of 500 to 650 of the donors, sequences lacking an unambiguous match to a single V gene segment were excluded. An earlier analysis of 587 of the donors classified V segments as functional when productive rearrangements were above 56.7% and as segregating when the standard deviation between donors was above 5%. To diagnose cytomegalovirus status from the catalog of TCR beta chain sequences, a statistical classification framework was built. V and J gene assignment, in a later analysis, came from comparing TCR nucleotide sequences with IMGT/GENE-DB human TR gene sequences. In a later analysis, CDR3 sequences and most-parsimonious VDJ recombination scenarios were assigned using the TCRdist pipeline. In a later analysis, every TCR beta chain was defined by the combination of its CDR3 amino acid sequence and its V-gene family, and reads without a unique V-gene family were dropped. A later analysis removed nearly 600 highly shared, low-generation-probability nucleotide sequences to deal with suspected cross-contamination and a sequencing artifact. In a later analysis, a clonal expansion index for each public chain was calculated from normalized within-repertoire ranks of inferred template counts. In a later analysis, generation probabilities were computed with a VDJ recombination model fitted to out-of-frame rearrangements, and the resulting probabilities were checked against IGoR. In a later analysis, hypergeometric tests were used to score TCR-TCR, TCR-HLA and TCR-CMV co-occurrence, with a repertoire-size bias correction applied to TCR pairs. To estimate false discovery rates, a later analysis permuted the HLA or CMV assignments 20 times. In a later analysis, co-occurring TCRs were grouped using DBSCAN, and TCRdist sequence similarity was added for clustering within HLA-allele-positive subsets. Repertoires with fewer than 30,000 or more than 120,000 public chains were left out of co-occurrence clustering, as were five repertoires with anomalous nucleotide sharing. This is the immuneACCESS table as TCRdb keeps it, with only in-frame sequences that have V and J called. A part of the clones is gone; compared with another copy, unresolved V genes explain less than half, and the rest is unexplained. The V and J calls and clone size come from that table; D and trimming were worked out from the DNA. The sample table holds over 80,000 clones, of which around 73% were seen once. The ten most abundant clones make up roughly 4% of the sample.

V is pared back by 0 bases and J by 5 bases, with 8 bases lying between the germline termini. CDR1 and CDR2 are drawn from the germline V gene: LGHNA, YSLEER. From its cysteine to its phenylalanine, the CDR3 spans 14 amino acids. Of the read, only the CDR3 DNA is kept; its 42 bases are in frame from base 1. This chain joins TRBV4-3 to TRBJ2-1, with TRBD1 perhaps the D gene, on 5 matching bases. The sequencing sample was made of PBMCs. The sequence came from a man between 40 and 49 years old in good health and CMV-seronegative. Read as DNA, the sequence is TGCGCCAGCAGCCAAGACCCCAGGGACAATGAGCAGTTCTTC. Translated, it gives CASSQDPRDNEQFF.